This TCR beta chain was identified in a study of cytotoxic CD8 clonotypes in ibrutinib-treated CLL. This clone was counted only a few times. The antigen is unknown. TCRdb's copy holds only in-frame clones and misses some; the assay was immunoSEQ multiplex PCR. The sample holds about 68,000 clones, more than 60% seen once. This CDR3 is 15 amino acids long. The trim removed 3 bases at V and 5 bases at J, leaving 7 bases unmatched. Germline loops: CDR1 SNHLY, CDR2 FYNNEI. Regarding the study as a whole: Different sampling times were used for sustained-remission and progressing patients.

As input for TCR beta libraries, roughly 2 micrograms of genomic DNA came from cryopreserved PBMCs. The rearrangement links TRBV2 to TRBJ2-7, with 10 nucleotides matching TRBD2. The sample here was PBMCs, taken after 12 months of ibrutinib treatment. The receptor was isolated from a human donor with chronic lymphocytic leukemia. This CDR3 reads CASSEQRGGTHEQYF. CDR3 nucleotides: TGTGCCAGCAGTGAGCAGCGGGGGGGCACCCACGAGCAGTACTTC. The variable domain in full, with the rest retrieved from reference TRBV2 and TRBJ2-7, is EPEVTQTPSHQVTQMGQEVILRCVPISNHLYFYWYRQILGQKVEFLVSFYNNEISEKSEIFDDQFSVERPDGSNFTLKIRSTKLEDSAMYFCASSEQRGGTHEQYFGPGTRLTVT.